These T cell receptor beta chains were read from a single sample in a study of blood T cells in healthy people across ages. TCRdb analysed the 5' RACE reads with MiXCR anew, one entry per CDR3 protein. Of 650,000 to 1,000,000 distinct CDR3 sequences in the sample, around half were seen once. The sequenced sample was blood. These receptors were obtained from a man older than 75 in good health. Both conserved end residues are part of each CDR3. The D gene is left open where the match is weak. For some rows the clone size is stated as once, few or many, or as a class when expanded; others skip it.

D gene | J gene | V gene | clone size | CDR3 protein | CDR3 DNA
TRBD2 | TRBJ2-1 | TRBV7-9 | . | CASSRTPSGRGSNEQFF | TGTGCCAGCAGTCGAACGCCTAGCGGGAGGGGTAGCAATGAGCAGTTCTTC
. | TRBJ1-6 | TRBV20-1 | few | CSAPSRDTYNSPLHF | TGCAGTGCTCCCTCACGGGACACCTATAATTCACCCCTCCACTTT
TRBD2 | TRBJ2-1 | TRBV7-8 | . | CASSQGLADPSYNEQFF | TGTGCCAGCAGCCAGGGACTAGCGGACCCCTCCTACAATGAGCAGTTCTTC
. | TRBJ1-2 | TRBV4-2 | . | CASSQDYGGWGYTF | TGTGCCAGCAGCCAAGATTATGGGGGCTGGGGCTACACCTTC
. | TRBJ2-7 | TRBV20-1 | few | CSATLGVYEQYF | TGCAGTGCCACCTTGGGCGTTTACGAGCAGTACTTC
. | TRBJ2-1 | TRBV28 | once | CASSLLGGHFGEQFF | TGTGCCAGCAGTTTATTGGGGGGGCACTTTGGTGAGCAGTTCTTC
. | TRBJ1-2 | TRBV28 | . | CASSPPASNYGYTF | TGTGCCAGCAGTCCGCCCGCATCGAACTATGGCTACACCTTC
. | TRBJ2-3 | TRBV7-2 | . | CASSLDSGTTDTQYF | TGTGCCAGCAGCTTAGATAGCGGCACCACAGATACGCAGTATTTT
TRBD2 | TRBJ2-1 | TRBV6-2/TRBV6-3 | . | CASSYTSGGEQFF | TGTGCCAGCAGTTACACCTCGGGAGGTGAGCAGTTCTTC
TRBD2 | TRBJ2-7 | TRBV7-8 | . | CASSSPMGATSGYYEQYF | TGTGCCAGCAGCTCCCCCATGGGCGCGACTAGCGGCTACTACGAGCAGTACTTC
TRBD2 | TRBJ2-7 | TRBV27 | few | CASRARLAGITYEQYF | TGTGCCAGCAGAGCACGACTAGCCGGGATAACCTACGAGCAGTACTTC
. | TRBJ2-2 | TRBV12-3/TRBV12-4 | . | CASRPPGLGNTGELFF | TGTGCCAGCAGACCCCCGGGACTGGGGAACACCGGGGAGCTGTTTTTT
. | TRBJ1-2 | TRBV12-3/TRBV12-4 | . | CASSFGGEGYGYTF | TGTGCCAGCAGTTTCGGGGGCGAGGGGTATGGCTACACCTTC
. | TRBJ2-7 | TRBV28 | . | CASSTLDNYEQYF | TGTGCCAGCAGTACCCTCGATAACTACGAGCAGTACTTC
TRBD2 | TRBJ2-1 | TRBV5-6 | many | CASSLVSSGRISYNEQFF | TGTGCCAGCAGCTTGGTATCTAGCGGGAGAATCTCCTACAATGAGCAGTTCTTC
TRBD2 | TRBJ2-1 | TRBV20-1 | . | CSARTRTSGYNEQFF | TGCAGTGCTAGAACCCGGACTAGCGGATACAATGAGCAGTTCTTC
. | TRBJ2-3 | TRBV9 | few | CASSFRQGGADTQYF | TGTGCCAGCAGCTTCCGACAGGGAGGTGCAGATACGCAGTATTTT
TRBD1 | TRBJ1-1 | TRBV4-2 | few | CASSQDVTTGAAFF | TGTGCCAGCAGCCAAGACGTTACAACAGGGGCAGCTTTCTTT